Below are 12 T cell receptor beta chains sequenced from a single sample in a study of regulatory T cells in long-lasting Graves disease. CDR3 regions were amplified by Arm-PCR using iRepertoire HTBI primers to build TCR beta libraries. TCRdb itself ran the multiplex PCR reads through MiXCR, one entry per CDR3 protein. This table holds about 460,000 distinct CDR3 sequences, roughly 22% found once. The time point is: persistent/refractory GD, antithyroid drugs over 5 years with positive TRAb. Following extraction of RNA from PBMCs, that RNA was used to make the TCR library. The input for sequencing was peripheral blood mononuclear cells (PBMCs), taken when the disease was refractory, from a patient treated with antithyroid drugs. The receptor set was obtained from a female donor with Graves disease.

This clonotype has at least ten counts. V usage is TRBV12-3 or TRBV12-4 and J usage is TRBJ2-7; D ambiguous. The CDR3 length is 12 residues. The V gene lost 4 bases and the J gene lost 4 bases, with 8 bases spanning the gap. CDR3 bases: TGTGCCAGCAGTTCCGATGATTACGAGCAGTACTTC. It specifies CASSSDDYEQYF.

V usage is TRBV9 and J usage is TRBJ1-5, with D hard to call. V lost 5 bases, J lost 2 bases, and 11 bases lay in between. Germline V gene sequence: CDR1 SGDLS, CDR2 YYNGEE. The CDR3 covers 14 residues. The CDR3: CASSEDGGNQPQHF. The CDR3 DNA reads TGTGCCAGCAGTGAAGACGGAGGCAATCAGCCCCAGCATTTT.

A note on this clonotype: A clone one base away is much larger, so this may be a read error. The chain carries TRBV2 and TRBJ1-3; TRBD1 might be the D (6 bases). V lost 4 bases to trimming and J lost 0 bases, with 22 bases between them. This CDR3 has 19 amino acids. CDR1 and CDR2 (germline): SNHLY, FYNNEI. The CDR3 sequence: CASSGGLAGGSGSGNTIYF. Here the CDR3 DNA reads TGTGCCAGCAGTGGAGGTCTGGCGGGGGGCTCGGGCTCTGGAAACACCATATATTTT.

This clonotype occurred many times. The chain employs TRBV12-3 or TRBV12-4 and TRBJ1-1, with D unclear. The CDR3 is made up of 15 amino acids. V lost 5 bases and J 1 base, leaving 14 bases between the germline ends. CDR3 nucleotides: TGTGCCAGCAGTCCGCCTTCACCGGGGAACACTGAAGCTTTCTTT. As protein: CASSPPSPGNTEAFF.

This clonotype was picked up many times. J is TRBJ1-2 and V is TRBV5-1; 7 nucleotides match TRBD1. This CDR3 is 17 amino acids long. Germline CDR1 reads SGHRS; CDR2 reads YFSETQ. V was pared by 2 bases and J by 2 bases, with 12 bases of the junction left unmatched. The CDR3: CASSLRQGVSGNYGYTF. The CDR3 DNA reads TGCGCCAGCAGCTTACGACAGGGAGTCTCCGGGAACTATGGCTACACCTTC.

This clonotype was recorded many times. The chain is built from TRBV7-2 and TRBJ2-7; TRBD1 agrees at 8 bases. The V and J ends lost 3 bases and 2 bases, in that order; junction bases with no gene match: 9. This CDR3 has 16 residues. Germline V gene lookup returns CDR1 SGHTA and CDR2 FQGNSA. CDR3 residues: CASSFTSGTGAYEQYF. The CDR3 DNA reads TGTGCCAGCAGCTTTACCTCCGGGACAGGAGCCTACGAGCAGTACTTC.

A few counts support this clonotype. The chain couples TRBV2 to TRBJ2-7, with D perhaps TRBD2 (6 bases). The germline gives CDR1 SNHLY, CDR2 FYNNEI. This CDR3 is 15 amino acids long. With 5 bases removed from V and 0 bases from J, the gap between germline ends came to 14 bases. Here the CDR3 DNA reads TGTGCCAGCAGTCCCGGGACTTGGAGCTCCTACGAGCAGTACTTC. Translation: CASSPGTWSSYEQYF.

The rearrangement uses TRBV20-1 and TRBJ2-1, with a weak D call TRBD1 (6 bases). The CDR3 spans 15 residues. Germline assignment: CDR1 DFQATT and CDR2 SNEGSKA (reference sequence). With 0 bases removed from V and 4 bases from J, the gap between germline ends came to 13 bases. CDR3 coding DNA: TGCAGTGCTAGAGATAGTTTAGGGACATACAATGAGCAGTTCTTC. Encoded protein: CSARDSLGTYNEQFF.

Only a few counts were recorded for this clonotype. The rearrangement joins TRBV29-1 to TRBJ1-2; 10 bases match TRBD1. Germline V lookup: CDR1 SQVTM, CDR2 ANQGSEA. The trim removed 0 bases at V and 7 bases at J, leaving 8 bases unmatched. The CDR3 has 15 amino acids. This CDR3 reads CSVEDWGQGSFGYTF. CDR3 nucleotide sequence: TGCAGCGTTGAAGATTGGGGACAGGGGTCGTTTGGCTACACCTTC. Supplemented by reference TRBV29-1 and TRBJ1-2, the full variable domain reads SAVISQKPSRDICQRGTSLTIQCQVDSQVTMMFWYRQQPGQSLTLIATANQGSEATYESGFVIDKFPISRPNLTFSTLTVSNMSPEDSSIYLCSVEDWGQGSFGYTFGSGTRLTVV.

This clonotype was picked up a small number of times. The CDR3 protein is CASSGLAGDEQYF. CDR3 bases: TGTGCCAGCAGTGGACTAGCGGGGGACGAGCAGTACTTC. The chain recombines TRBV6-1 with TRBJ2-7; 12 nucleotides match TRBD2. The CDR3 runs 13 residues. Looked up from germline, CDR1 is MNHNS and CDR2 is SASEGT. V was pared by 4 bases and J by 5 bases, with 0 bases of the junction left unmatched.

This clonotype was seen repeatedly, ten times or more. V gene TRBV11-1 combines with J gene TRBJ1-4; no definite D call. Trimming took off 5 bases at V and 8 bases at J, with 12 bases between the two ends. Germline lookup yields CDR1 SGHAT and CDR2 FQDESV (reference sequence). The CDR3 runs 13 residues. The CDR3 loop is CASSIHEEEKLFF. The CDR3, as DNA: TGTGCCAGCAGCATCCACGAGGAGGAAAAACTGTTTTTT.

CDR3: CSASPPGGRNTEAFF. The CDR3 nucleotides are TGCAGTGCTAGTCCCCCGGGGGGTAGGAACACTGAAGCTTTCTTT. The chain is built from TRBV20-1 and TRBJ1-1; perhaps TRBD1 as D (5 bases). Germline lookup yields CDR1 DFQATT and CDR2 SNEGSKA (reference sequence). This CDR3 contains 15 residues. V was pared by 3 bases and J by 1 base, with 15 bases between.